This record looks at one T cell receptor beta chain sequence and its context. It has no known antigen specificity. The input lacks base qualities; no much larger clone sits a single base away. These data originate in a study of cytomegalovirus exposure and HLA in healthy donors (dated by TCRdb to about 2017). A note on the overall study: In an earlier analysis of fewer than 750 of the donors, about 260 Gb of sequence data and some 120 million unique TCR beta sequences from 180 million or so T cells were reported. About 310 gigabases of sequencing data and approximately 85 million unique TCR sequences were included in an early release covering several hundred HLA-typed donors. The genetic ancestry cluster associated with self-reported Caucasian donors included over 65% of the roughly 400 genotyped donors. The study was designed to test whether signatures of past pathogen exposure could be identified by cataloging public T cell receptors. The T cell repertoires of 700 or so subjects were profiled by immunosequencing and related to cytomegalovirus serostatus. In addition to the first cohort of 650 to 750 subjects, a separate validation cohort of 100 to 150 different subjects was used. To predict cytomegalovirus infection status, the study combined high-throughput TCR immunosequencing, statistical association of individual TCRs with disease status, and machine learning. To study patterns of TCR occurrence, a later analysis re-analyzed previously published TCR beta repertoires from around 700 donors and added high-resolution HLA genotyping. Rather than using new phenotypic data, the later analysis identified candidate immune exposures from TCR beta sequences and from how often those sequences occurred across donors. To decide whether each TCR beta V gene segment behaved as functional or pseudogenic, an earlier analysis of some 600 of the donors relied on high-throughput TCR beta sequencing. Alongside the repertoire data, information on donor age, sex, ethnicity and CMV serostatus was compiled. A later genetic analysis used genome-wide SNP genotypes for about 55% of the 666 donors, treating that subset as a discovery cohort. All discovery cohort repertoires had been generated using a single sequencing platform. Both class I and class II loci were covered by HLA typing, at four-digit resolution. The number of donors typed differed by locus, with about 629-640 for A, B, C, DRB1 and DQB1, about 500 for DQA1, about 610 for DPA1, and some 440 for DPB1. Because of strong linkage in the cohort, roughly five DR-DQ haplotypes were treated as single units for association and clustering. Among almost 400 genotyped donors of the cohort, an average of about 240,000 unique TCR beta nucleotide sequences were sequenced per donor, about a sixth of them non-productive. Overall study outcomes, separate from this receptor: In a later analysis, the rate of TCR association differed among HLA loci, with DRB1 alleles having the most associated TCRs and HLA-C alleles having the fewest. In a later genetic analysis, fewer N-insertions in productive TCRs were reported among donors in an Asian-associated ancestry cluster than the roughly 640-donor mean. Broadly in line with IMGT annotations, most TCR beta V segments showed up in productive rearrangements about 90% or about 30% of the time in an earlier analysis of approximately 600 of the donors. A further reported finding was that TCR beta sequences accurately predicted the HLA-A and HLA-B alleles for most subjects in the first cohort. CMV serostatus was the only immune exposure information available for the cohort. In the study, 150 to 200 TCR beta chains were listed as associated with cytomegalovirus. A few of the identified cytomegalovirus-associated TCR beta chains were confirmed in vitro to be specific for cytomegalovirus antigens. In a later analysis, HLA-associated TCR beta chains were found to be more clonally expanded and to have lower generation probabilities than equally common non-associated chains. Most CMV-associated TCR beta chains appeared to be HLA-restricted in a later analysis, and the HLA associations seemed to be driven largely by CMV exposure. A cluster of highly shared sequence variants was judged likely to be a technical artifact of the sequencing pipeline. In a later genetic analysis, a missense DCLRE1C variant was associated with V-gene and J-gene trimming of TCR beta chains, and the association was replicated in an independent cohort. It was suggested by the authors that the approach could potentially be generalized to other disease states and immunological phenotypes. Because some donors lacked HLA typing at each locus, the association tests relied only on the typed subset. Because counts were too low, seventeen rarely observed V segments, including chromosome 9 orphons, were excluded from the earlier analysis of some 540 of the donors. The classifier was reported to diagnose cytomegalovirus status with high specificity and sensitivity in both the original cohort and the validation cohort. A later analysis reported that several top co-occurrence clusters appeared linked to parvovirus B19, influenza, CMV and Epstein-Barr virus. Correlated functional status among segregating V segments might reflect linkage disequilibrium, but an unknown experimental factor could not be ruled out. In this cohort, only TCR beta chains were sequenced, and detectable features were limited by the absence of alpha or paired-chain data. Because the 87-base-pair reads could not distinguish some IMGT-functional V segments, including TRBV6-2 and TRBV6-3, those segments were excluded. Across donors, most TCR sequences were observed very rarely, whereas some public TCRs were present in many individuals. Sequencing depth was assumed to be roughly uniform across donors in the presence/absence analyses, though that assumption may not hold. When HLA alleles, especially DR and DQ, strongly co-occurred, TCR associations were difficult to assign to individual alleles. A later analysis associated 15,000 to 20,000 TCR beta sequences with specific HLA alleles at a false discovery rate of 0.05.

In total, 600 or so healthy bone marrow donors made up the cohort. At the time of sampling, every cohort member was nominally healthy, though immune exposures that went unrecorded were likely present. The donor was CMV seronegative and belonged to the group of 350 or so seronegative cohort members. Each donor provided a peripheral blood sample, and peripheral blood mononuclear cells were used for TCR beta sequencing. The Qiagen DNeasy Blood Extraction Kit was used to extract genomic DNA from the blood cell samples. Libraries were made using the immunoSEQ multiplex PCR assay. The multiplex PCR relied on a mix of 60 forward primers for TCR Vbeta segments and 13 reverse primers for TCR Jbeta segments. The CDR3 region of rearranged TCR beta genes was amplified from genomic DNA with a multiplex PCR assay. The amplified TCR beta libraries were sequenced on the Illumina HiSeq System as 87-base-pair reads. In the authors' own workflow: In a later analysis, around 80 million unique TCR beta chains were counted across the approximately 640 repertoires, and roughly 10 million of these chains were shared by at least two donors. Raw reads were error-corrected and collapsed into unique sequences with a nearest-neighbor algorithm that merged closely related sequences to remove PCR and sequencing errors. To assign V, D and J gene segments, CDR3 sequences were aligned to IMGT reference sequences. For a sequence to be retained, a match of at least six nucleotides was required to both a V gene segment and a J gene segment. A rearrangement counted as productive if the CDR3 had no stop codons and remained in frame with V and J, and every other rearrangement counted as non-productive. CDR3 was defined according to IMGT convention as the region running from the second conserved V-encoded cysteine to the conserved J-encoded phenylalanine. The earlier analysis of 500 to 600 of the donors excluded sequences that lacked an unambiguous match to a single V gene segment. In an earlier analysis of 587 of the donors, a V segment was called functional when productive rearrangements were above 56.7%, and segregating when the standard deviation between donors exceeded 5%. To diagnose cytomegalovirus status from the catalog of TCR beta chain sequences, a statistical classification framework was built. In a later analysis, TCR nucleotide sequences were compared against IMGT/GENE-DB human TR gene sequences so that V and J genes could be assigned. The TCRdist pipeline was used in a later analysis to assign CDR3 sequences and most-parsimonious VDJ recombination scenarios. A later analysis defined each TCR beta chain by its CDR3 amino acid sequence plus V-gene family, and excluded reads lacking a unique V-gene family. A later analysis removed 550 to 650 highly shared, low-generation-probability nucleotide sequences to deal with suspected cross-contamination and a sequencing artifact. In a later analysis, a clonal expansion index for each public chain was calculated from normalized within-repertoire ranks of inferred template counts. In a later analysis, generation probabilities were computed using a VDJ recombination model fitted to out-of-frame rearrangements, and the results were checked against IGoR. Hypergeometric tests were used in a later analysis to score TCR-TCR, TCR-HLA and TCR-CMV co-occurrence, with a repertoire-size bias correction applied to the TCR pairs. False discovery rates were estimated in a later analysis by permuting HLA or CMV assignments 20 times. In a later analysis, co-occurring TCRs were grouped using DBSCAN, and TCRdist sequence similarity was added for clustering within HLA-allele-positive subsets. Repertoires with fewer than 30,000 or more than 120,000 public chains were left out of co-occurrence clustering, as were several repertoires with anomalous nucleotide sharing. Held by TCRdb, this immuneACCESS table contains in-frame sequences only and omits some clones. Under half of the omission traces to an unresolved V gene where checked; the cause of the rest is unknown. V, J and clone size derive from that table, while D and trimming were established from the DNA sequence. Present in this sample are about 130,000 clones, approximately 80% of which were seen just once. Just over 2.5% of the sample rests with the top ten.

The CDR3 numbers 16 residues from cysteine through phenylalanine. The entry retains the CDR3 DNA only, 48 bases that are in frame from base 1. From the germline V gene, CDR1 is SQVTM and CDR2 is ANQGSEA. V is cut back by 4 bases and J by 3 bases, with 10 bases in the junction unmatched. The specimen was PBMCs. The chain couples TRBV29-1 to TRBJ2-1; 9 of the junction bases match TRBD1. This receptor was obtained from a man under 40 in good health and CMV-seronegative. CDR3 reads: CSVGGVGQGNYNEQFF. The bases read TGCAGCGTTGGGGGGGTAGGACAGGGGAACTACAATGAGCAGTTCTTC.